One sample yielded the 18 T cell receptor beta chains listed below, sequenced in a study of read filtering for tumor transcriptome and immune sequencing (dated by TCRdb to 2018 to 2020). Instrument on record: Illumina HiSeq 4000. TCR libraries were built from roughly 400 ng RNA with the Immunoverse kit, using molecular barcoded adaptors covering alpha/delta and beta/gamma chains. The raw public data were reprocessed by TCRdb itself: fastp quality trimming at Q25, MiXCR clonotype calling, in-frame beta chains only. For every CDR3 protein sequence, its rows merge into one entry that carries the most common genes and DNA. Recorded for this sample are some 40,000 distinct CDR3 sequences; 14% of them occurred a single time. The biggest ten clones account for less than 20% of the sample. Sequencing input: a population of CD138-negative cells sorted from bone marrow. This specimen's cell subset or site label, per the study, means: bone marrow mononuclear cells depleted of CD138+ plasma/myeloma cells by negative magnetic selection. The receptors here all came from a donor at least 40 years old with multiple myeloma.

This clonotype was detected ten times or more. The chain has TRBV7-9 and TRBJ2-1; 9 nucleotides line up with TRBD2. This CDR3 spans 15 amino acids. J was trimmed by 8 bases and V by 1 base; bases with no gene match: 6. CDR1 and CDR2 (germline): SEHNR, FQNEAQ (reference sequence). The CDR3 DNA sequence: TGTGCCAGCAGCTTAGATGGGACTAGCATTCATGAGCAGTTCTTC. Translated, it gives CASSLDGTSIHEQFF.

This clonotype came up many times. The gene calls are TRBV4-1 and TRBJ2-6, with D unresolved. Germline V gives CDR1 MGHRA, CDR2 YSYEKL. The CDR3 has 16 amino acids. The V and J ends lost 4 bases and 0 bases respectively, with 10 bases between them. CDR3 sequence reads: CASSPTLSSGANVLTF. The CDR3 DNA reads as TGCGCCAGCAGCCCGACGCTTAGCTCTGGGGCCAACGTCCTGACTTTC.

In its sample, this clonotype was seen many times. The chain is built from TRBV6-6 and TRBJ1-6, with D maybe TRBD1 (6 bases). This CDR3 is 15 amino acids long. V was cut by 6 bases and J by 7 bases, with 16 bases left in between. Germline lookup yields CDR1 MNHNY and CDR2 SVGAGI (reference sequence). CDR3 DNA sequence: TGTGCCAGCAGGGGGCCGGACAGTACGAATTCACCCCTCCACTTT. Amino acids: CASRGPDSTNSPLHF.

In its sample, this clonotype was seen many times. The chain couples TRBV30 to TRBJ1-2; D is unresolved. The CDR3 spans 12 residues. From germline, CDR1 is GTSNPN and CDR2 SVGIG (reference sequence). V was cut by 1 base and J by 2 bases, with 5 bases left in between. CDR3 region: CAWSGGNYGYTF. The CDR3 DNA reads TGTGCCTGGAGTGGCGGCAACTATGGCTACACCTTC.

This clonotype was found a few times. The chain joins TRBV7-2 to TRBJ1-5; the D is unclear. CDR3 size: 13 residues. CDR1 SGHTA and CDR2 FQGNSA come from the germline V gene. With 2 bases removed from V and 5 bases from J, the gap between germline ends came to 7 bases. CDR3 nucleotide sequence: TGTGCCAGCAGCTTAAACATCGATCAGCCCCAGCATTTT. Its protein product is CASSLNIDQPQHF.

This clonotype was observed at least ten times. The CDR3 bases are TGTGCCAGTAGTATACCGGGACAGGGGGCCTCCGGGGAGCTGTTTTTT. Protein sequence: CASSIPGQGASGELFF. The V gene is TRBV19, the J gene TRBJ2-2; TRBD1 agrees at 12 bases. In germline, CDR1 is LNHDA, CDR2 SQIVND (reference sequence). The length of the CDR3 is 16 residues. V lost 2 bases to trimming and J lost 6 bases; unmatched junction nucleotides: 4. The entire variable domain, with the rest obtained from reference TRBV19 and TRBJ2-2, is as follows: DGGITQSPKYLFRKEGQNVTLSCEQNLNHDAMYWYRQDPGQGLRLIYYSQIVNDFQKGDIAEGYSVSREKKESFPLTVTSAQKNPTAFYLCASSIPGQGASGELFFGEGSRLTVL.

In this sample, this clonotype turned up many times. The J gene is TRBJ2-1, the V gene TRBV28; 10 bases align to TRBD2. This CDR3 comprises 15 residues. The V and J ends lost 4 bases and 6 bases, in that order; junction bases with no gene match: 6. Germline V gene sequence: CDR1 MDHEN, CDR2 SYDVKM. The CDR3 here is CASSSSSGGRNEQFF. For the CDR3, the DNA is TGTGCCAGCAGTTCCTCTAGCGGGGGACGCAATGAGCAGTTCTTC.

This clonotype was recorded many times. V and J are TRBV6-6 and TRBJ1-1; the match to TRBD1 covers 7 bases. Germline CDR1 and CDR2: MNHNY and SVGAGI (reference sequence). The CDR3 contains 14 residues. V lost 6 bases, J lost 6 bases, and 10 bases stayed unmatched. In DNA form, the CDR3 reads TGTGCCAGCAGGACCTCAGGGGGAGTGGCTGAAGCTTTCTTT. Its protein product is CASRTSGGVAEAFF.

This clonotype was counted a few times. Mismatch with germline at one junction end may stem from a read error. The chain recombines TRBV24-1 with TRBJ1-5, with D perhaps matching TRBD1 (6 bases). The CDR3 is 14 residues long. Per germline, CDR1 KGHDR and CDR2 SFDVKD. This chain's CDR3 is CATSDWTDDQPQHF. Here the CDR3 DNA reads TGTGCTACCAGTGATTGGACAGACGATCAGCCCCAGCATTTT.

This clonotype was picked up a small number of times. This chain joins TRBV6-5 and TRBJ2-3; 7 bases line up with TRBD2. The CDR3 length is 15 residues. Germline lookup yields CDR1 MNHEY and CDR2 SVGAGI. Germline trimming cut 0 bases from V and 5 bases from J; bases unmatched to any gene: 5. Written as DNA, the CDR3 is TGTGCCAGCAGTTACTCGGGGGGGATGGGAGATACGCAGTATTTT. Translation: CASSYSGGMGDTQYF.

This clonotype was recorded at least ten times. The germline gene is not matched at one end of the junction; a read error may be the cause. The gene calls are TRBV20-1 and TRBJ2-3; D is ambiguous. Germline CDR1 and CDR2: DFQATT and SNEGSKA (reference sequence). The CDR3 is 12 residues long. CDR3 in amino acids: CSAQPGTDTQCF. The CDR3 nucleotides read TGCAGTGCTCAGCCCGGCACAGATACGCAGTGTTTT.

There are many counts of this clonotype. This rearrangement joins TRBV20-1 to TRBJ1-6; D gene unclear. This CDR3 contains 14 residues. Germline CDR1 and CDR2: DFQATT and SNEGSKA (reference sequence). Trimming shortened V by 1 base and J by 8 bases, and 12 bases separated the two germline ends. The CDR3 DNA follows: TGCAGTGCTAGAGCGCCCACTTTCGATTCACCCCTCCACTTT. This translates into CSARAPTFDSPLHF.

The table lists this clonotype with many counts. The chain joins TRBV20-1 to TRBJ1-1; 7 bases line up with TRBD1. Per the germline V gene, CDR1 is DFQATT and CDR2 is SNEGSKA (reference sequence). Trimming removed 3 bases from V and 5 bases from J; junction bases left unmatched: 18. The CDR3 extends over 17 amino acids. Here the CDR3 DNA reads TGCAGTGCTAGCCAACCGCCCCGACAGGGTCTGAGAACTGAAGCTTTCTTT. It yields the protein CSASQPPRQGLRTEAFF.

Ten or more counts support this clonotype. The chain joins TRBV29-1 to TRBJ2-7; D is tentatively TRBD1 or TRBD2 (7 bases each). Trimming removed 3 bases from V and 5 bases from J, with 20 bases in between. Germline CDR1 reads SQVTM; CDR2 reads ANQGSEA. This CDR3 spans 15 amino acids. CDR3 residues: CSVERDSGTTNEQYF. Here the CDR3 DNA reads TGCAGCGTTGAGCGGGACAGCGGGACCACGAACGAGCAGTACTTC.

This clonotype was picked up many times. This chain links TRBV13 with TRBJ2-5; TRBD2 matches at 9 bases. The CDR3 runs to 15 residues. With V trimmed by 4 bases and J by 2 bases, 5 bases remained unmatched. Germline CDR1 reads PRHDT; CDR2 reads FYEKMQ (reference sequence). CDR3 region: CASSSRGGSQETQYF. CDR3 nucleotides: TGTGCCAGCAGCTCGCGGGGGGGCTCTCAAGAGACCCAGTACTTC.

This clonotype was counted between two and nine times. The chain is built from TRBV10-1 and TRBJ2-2, with no clear D. From germline, CDR1 is WNHNN and CDR2 SYGVQD (reference sequence). Trimming removed 3 bases from V and 0 bases from J, with 2 bases in between. CDR3 length: 13 amino acids. The CDR3 sequence is CASSDSNTGELFF. For the CDR3, the DNA is TGCGCCAGCAGTGATTCGAACACCGGGGAGCTGTTTTTT.

The table lists this clonotype with many counts. The CDR3 sequence is CASSSRDRGRNEQFF. The CDR3 nucleotides read TGTGCCAGCAGCTCCCGGGACAGGGGGCGGAATGAGCAGTTCTTC. The gene calls are TRBV6-2 or TRBV6-3 and TRBJ2-1; TRBD1 matches 12 bases. The J segment lost 7 bases and the V segment lost 6 bases, leaving 7 bases of the junction unmatched. Germline assignment: CDR1 MNHEY and CDR2 SVGEGT. This CDR3 contains 15 residues.

This clonotype occurred many times. This chain links TRBV29-1 with TRBJ1-1; no clear D gene. The CDR3 is 11 residues long. CDR1 is SQVTM, CDR2 ANQGSEA, per germline. The germline V and J ends were trimmed by 4 bases and 6 bases, with 9 bases remaining between them. CDR3 nucleotide sequence: TGCAGCGTTGTCGCGGTTCCTGAAGCTTTCTTT. The encoded protein is CSVVAVPEAFF.